The clone carrying this TCR beta chain was seen only a few times. Its antigen is not known. This sample was taken from a study of regulatory T cells in long-lasting Graves disease. Across the whole study: In persistent Graves' disease, antithyroid drugs had been taken for over 5 years and TSH receptor antibodies stayed positive.

In building TCR beta libraries, iRepertoire HTBI primers were used together with Arm-PCR of CDR3 regions. TCRdb re-derived calls from the multiplex PCR reads in MiXCR, one entry per CDR3 protein. The repertoire holds roughly 500,000 distinct CDR3 sequences, with roughly 21% as singletons. Points from the study as a whole: Relative to new patients (966), persistent patients exhibited greater sharing of public clonotypes (approximately 3,000). Persistent Graves' cases showed lower TCR diversity than newly diagnosed cases.

Described time point: persistent/refractory GD, antithyroid drugs over 5 years with positive TRAb. After RNA was extracted from PBMCs, the TCR library was made from it. Staff drew around 8.5 milliliters of peripheral blood into EDTA tubes. The sequence derives from a female donor with Graves disease. This material consisted of peripheral blood mononuclear cells (PBMCs), taken when the disease was refractory, from a patient treated with antithyroid drugs.

The CDR3 reads CASSGYARDRADYGYTF. The CDR3 DNA reads TGTGCCAGCAGCGGCTATGCCCGGGACAGGGCAGACTATGGCTACACCTTC. The genes are TRBV7-3 and TRBJ1-2; 9 bases line up with TRBD1. The CDR3 has 17 amino acids. Trimming at V came to 5 bases and at J to 3 bases, leaving 13 bases not matched to a gene. CDR1 SGHTA and CDR2 FQGTGA come from the germline V gene.